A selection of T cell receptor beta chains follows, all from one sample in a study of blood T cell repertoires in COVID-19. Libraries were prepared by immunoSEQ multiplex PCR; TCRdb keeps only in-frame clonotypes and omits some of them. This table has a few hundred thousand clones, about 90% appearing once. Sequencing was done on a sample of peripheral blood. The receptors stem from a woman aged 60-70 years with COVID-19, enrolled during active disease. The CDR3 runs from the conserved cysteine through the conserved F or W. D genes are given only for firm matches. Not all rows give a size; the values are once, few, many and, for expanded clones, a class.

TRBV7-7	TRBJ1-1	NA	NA	TGTGCTAGCAGCCGAACAGCGAACACTGAAGCTTTCTTT	CASSRTANTEAFF
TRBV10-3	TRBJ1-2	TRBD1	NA	TGTGCCATCAGTGACGAGAAGACAGGGAATGGCTACACCTTC	CAISDEKTGNGYTF
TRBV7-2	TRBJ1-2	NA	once	TGTGCCAGCAGCTCGGGCGGGGGGGCGCTTAACTATGGCTACACCTTC	CASSSGGGALNYGYTF
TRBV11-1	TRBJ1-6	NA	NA	TGTGCCAGCAGCAGTTCGACGAGCGGATATAATTCACCCCTCCACTTT	CASSSSTSGYNSPLHF
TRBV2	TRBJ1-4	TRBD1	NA	TGTGCCAGCAGTGAAGCGACCGGGACAGGGGAAAAACTGTTTTTT	CASSEATGTGEKLFF
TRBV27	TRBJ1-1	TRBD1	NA	TGTGCCAGCAGCCGCAGGTTGGCCCACGGGACAGGGCACATGAACACTGAAGCTTTCTTT	CASSRRLAHGTGHMNTEAFF
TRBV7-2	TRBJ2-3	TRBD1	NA	TGTGCCAGCAGCCTATACGGACAGGGGGCGACAGATACGCAGTATTTT	CASSLYGQGATDTQYF
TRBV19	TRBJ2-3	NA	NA	TGTGCCAGTAGTATAGGTAGCCTCGTCGGCACAGATACGCAGTATTTT	CASSIGSLVGTDTQYF
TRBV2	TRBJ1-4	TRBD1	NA	TGTGCCAGCACCCAGCCGGGACAGGGACGCGAAAAACTGTTTTTT	CASTQPGQGREKLFF
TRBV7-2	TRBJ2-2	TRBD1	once	TGTGCCAGCAGTCCTCACAGGGGAAAGACCGGGGAGCTGTTTTTT	CASSPHRGKTGELFF
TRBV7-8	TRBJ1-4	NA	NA	TGTGCCAGCAGCAAGATGACAGAAACTAATGAAAAACTGTTTTTT	CASSKMTETNEKLFF
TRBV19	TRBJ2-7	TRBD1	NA	TGTGCCAGTAGTCTCGGGACAGCAATCTACGAGCAGTACTTC	CASSLGTAIYEQYF
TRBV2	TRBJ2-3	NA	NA	TGTGCCAGCAGTGAAGGGGGGCGGGGCACAGATACGCAGTATTTT	CASSEGGRGTDTQYF